This TCR beta chain was captured in a study of vaccination effects on CD4 cells after COVID-19. The repertoire was sequenced with immunoSEQ multiplex PCR; TCRdb's copy has only in-frame clones and lacks some. This table has some 69,000 clones, approximately 73% appearing once. Following culture for approximately ten days, CD4+ T cells were isolated. All participants had two doses of either the BNT162b2 or mRNA-1273 vaccine. Trimming removed 3 bases at V and 5 bases at J, with 21 bases between. Germline CDR1 reads KGHSH; CDR2 reads LQKENI. The CDR3 is 17 residues long. Remarks on this clone: The antigen is unknown.

The sequence came from a human donor who received a COVID-19 vaccine. The chain recombines TRBV18 with TRBJ2-3, with D unresolved. The sequencing here drew on CD4+ T cells from PBMCs cultured without peptide, taken after COVID-19 vaccination. The CDR3 coding sequence is TGTGCCAGCTCACCTATCCCGTGGAGCACAAAGGGAGATACGCAGTATTTT. This codes for CASSPIPWSTKGDTQYF.